This is a list of T cell receptor beta chains from one sample in a study of Ad26.COV2.S vaccination and SARS-CoV-2 variants. Here immunoSEQ multiplex PCR was the method, and the copy in TCRdb shows in-frame clones only, minus some. This table has a few hundred thousand clones, roughly 84% appearing once. The sequencing here drew on peripheral blood, taken in a trial of Ad26.COV2.S vaccine versus placebo. These receptors came from a person aged 18-65 years who received the Ad26.COV2.S COVID-19 vaccine or a placebo. Both conserved end residues are part of each CDR3. The order of the fields is D gene, V gene, clone size, J gene, CDR3 DNA, CDR3 protein. D genes are given only for firm matches. Clone size is stated in some rows and not others, as once, few, many or a class when expanded.

>TRBD2|TRBV7-3|NA|TRBJ2-6
TGTGCCAGCAGCCCACCTCAAGGTAGCGGGGATTTCTCTGGGGCCAACGTCCTGACTTTC
CASSPPQGSGDFSGANVLTF
>TRBD2|TRBV5-1|NA|TRBJ2-7
TGCGCCAGCAGCTTAGGGCCGGGGGGGCGCTACGAGCAGTACTTC
CASSLGPGGRYEQYF
>TRBD2|TRBV9|NA|TRBJ2-3
TGTGCCAGCAGCGTAGACCTAGCGGGGGGGCCTGACGCAGATACGCAGTATTTT
CASSVDLAGGPDADTQYF
>TRBD2|TRBV6-6|NA|TRBJ2-1
TGTGCCAGCAGTCCGGGAGGGAAGAAGAGAAGCTCCTACAATGAGCAGTTCTTC
CASSPGGKKRSSYNEQFF
>NA|TRBV7-2|NA|TRBJ1-5
TGTGCCAGCAGCGAGTTCAGGAATCAGCCCCAGCATTTT
CASSEFRNQPQHF
>TRBD1|TRBV7-2|few|TRBJ1-1
TGTGCCAGCAGCTTAATGGGGACAGAGAACACTGAAGCTTTCTTT
CASSLMGTENTEAFF
>TRBD1|TRBV10-3|NA|TRBJ2-3
TGTGCCACAACTGAACCGGGACAGCTCACAGATACGCAGTATTTT
CATTEPGQLTDTQYF
>TRBD2|TRBV15|NA|TRBJ2-5
TGTGCCACCAGCAGGCCCGGCGGGACTAGCAGGGAGACCCAGTACTTC
CATSRPGGTSRETQYF
>TRBD1|TRBV4-1|NA|TRBJ2-1
TGCGCCAGCAGCCTCTACATACAGGGGGTAAACGAGCAGTTCTTC
CASSLYIQGVNEQFF
>TRBD1|TRBV18|NA|TRBJ1-3
TGTGCCAGCTCACCACCGCAAGGACAGGGGTATGGAAACACCATATATTTT
CASSPPQGQGYGNTIYF
>TRBD1|TRBV11-2|few|TRBJ1-5
TGTGCCAGCAGCTTAGATTCTAGGACAGGGGACAATCAGCCCCAGCATTTT
CASSLDSRTGDNQPQHF
>NA|TRBV19|once|TRBJ1-5
TGTGCCAGTAGTATGACAGTAAATCAGCCCCAGCATTTT
CASSMTVNQPQHF
>NA|TRBV5-6|NA|TRBJ2-7
TGTGCCAGCAGCCGGGACTCCTACGAGCAGTACTTC
CASSRDSYEQYF
>TRBD2|TRBV5-1|NA|TRBJ2-5
TGCGCCAGCAGCTTGGGGCTAGCGGGGGAACAAGAGACCCAGTACTTC
CASSLGLAGEQETQYF
>NA|TRBV7-9|NA|TRBJ2-5
TGTGCCAGCAGCTCTCGACCCCCGCAAGAGACCCAGTACTTC
CASSSRPPQETQYF
>NA|TRBV6-5|NA|TRBJ2-7
TGTGCCAGCAGTTACTCATGGTCTCAGGGAGCCTACGAGCAGTACTTC
CASSYSWSQGAYEQYF
>NA|TRBV5-1|NA|TRBJ2-7
TGCGCCAGCAGCTTGGCCGGCAACTCCTACGAGCAGTACTTC
CASSLAGNSYEQYF
>TRBD1|TRBV27|NA|TRBJ1-6
TGTGCCAGCAGTTTAAGTGGACAGGGAACCTATAATTCACCCCTCCACTTT
CASSLSGQGTYNSPLHF
>NA|TRBV2|once|TRBJ2-3
TGTGCCAGCAGCGCGTCGAGCGGCACAGATACGCAGTATTTT
CASSASSGTDTQYF
>TRBD2|TRBV19|NA|TRBJ2-1
TGTGCCAGTAGTACACATAGCGGGGTCACCTACAATGAGCAGTTCTTC
CASSTHSGVTYNEQFF
>NA|TRBV13|NA|TRBJ2-1
TGTGCCAGCAGCTTAGGAGAATCCTACAATGAGCAGTTCTTC
CASSLGESYNEQFF
>NA|TRBV5-1|NA|TRBJ2-1
TGCGCCAGCAGCCAGACCCAGGGTTCTTTTTACAATGAGCAGTTCTTC
CASSQTQGSFYNEQFF
>NA|TRBV7-9|NA|TRBJ1-3
TGTGCCAGCAGCTTGTGGGAGAGCTCTGGAAACACCATATATTTT
CASSLWESSGNTIYF
>TRBD1|TRBV12-5|NA|TRBJ1-1
TGTGCTAGTGGTTTGGCAGGGGGCGCGTGGACTGAAGCTTTCTTT
CASGLAGGAWTEAFF
>NA|TRBV11-2|NA|TRBJ2-1
TGTGCCAGCAACCTACCTCACCTCCCAATTAATGAGCAGTTCTTC
CASNLPHLPINEQFF
>NA|TRBV6-5|NA|TRBJ2-1
TGTGCCAGCAGTCCCCAGGGCTTTAACAATGAGCAGTTCTTC
CASSPQGFNNEQFF
>TRBD2|TRBV6-5|NA|TRBJ2-5
TGTGCCAGCACCCGACTAGCGGGGGGCGGGGAGACCCAGTACTTC
CASTRLAGGGETQYF
>NA|TRBV4-1|NA|TRBJ1-6
TGCGCCAGCAGCGCACAGGGAAAGAATTCACCCCTCCACTTT
CASSAQGKNSPLHF
>NA|TRBV1|NA|TRBJ2-5
TGCACCAGCAGCCACCCCACTAGCGGGCAAGAGACCCAGTACTTC
CTSSHPTSGQETQYF
>TRBD2|TRBV10-3|NA|TRBJ2-7
TGTGCCATAGGGACTAGCGGGGGGGCCGACTACGAGCAGTACTTC
CAIGTSGGADYEQYF
>NA|TRBV30|NA|TRBJ1-1
TGTGCCTGGAGTGGGACAGAAGACACTGAAGCTTTCTTT
CAWSGTEDTEAFF
>TRBD1|TRBV29-1|NA|TRBJ1-1
TGCAGCGTGATACAGGGGCCCAACACTGAAGCTTTCTTT
CSVIQGPNTEAFF
>NA|TRBV2|NA|TRBJ1-5
TGTGCCAGCATCCCGGGGGGGGATGGGGGAGCCCAGCATTTT
CASIPGGDGGAQHF
>TRBD1|TRBV6-2/TRBV6-3|few|TRBJ1-1
TGTGCCAGCACCCCAGGGGGCTACACTGAAGCTTTCTTT
CASTPGGYTEAFF
>TRBD1|TRBV7-9|NA|TRBJ2-5
TGTGCCAGCAGCTTGGACAGGGATCAAGAGACCCAGTACTTC
CASSLDRDQETQYF
>NA|TRBV4-1|NA|TRBJ1-6
TGCGCCAGCAGCCAAGAAGGCAGTCTCTCCTATAATTCACCCCTCCACTTT
CASSQEGSLSYNSPLHF
>NA|TRBV4-1|NA|TRBJ2-7
TGCGCCAGCAGCCAAGGGGGGACCTACGAGCAGTACTTC
CASSQGGTYEQYF
>TRBD1|TRBV3-1/TRBV3-2|NA|TRBJ1-1
TGTGCCAGCAGCGATAGACAGGGGCCCTGGAACGCTGAAGCTTTCTTT
CASSDRQGPWNAEAFF
>TRBD1|TRBV6-6|NA|TRBJ1-5
TGTGCCAGCAGCCCCCGAGACAGGGGGAGCAATCAGCCCCAGCATTTT
CASSPRDRGSNQPQHF
>NA|TRBV9|NA|TRBJ2-7
TGTGCCAGCAGCGTAGTGGCAGGGGGGCAAGCGGAGCAGTACTTC
CASSVVAGGQAEQYF
>TRBD2|TRBV12-3/TRBV12-4|NA|TRBJ2-3
TGTGCCATCCTAGCGGGGGGCAGAGATACGCAGTATTTT
CAILAGGRDTQYF
>NA|TRBV18|NA|TRBJ1-5
TGTGCCAGCTCACCACAGGAAAGGGGTCAGCCCCAGCATTTT
CASSPQERGQPQHF
>NA|TRBV27|NA|TRBJ1-2
TGTGCCAGCAGTACTAATCGGGGCTCGGATGGCTACACCTTC
CASSTNRGSDGYTF
>NA|TRBV6-4|NA|TRBJ2-1
TGTGCCAGCAGTGAGAGGGCCTGGTCCTACAATGAGCAGTTCTTC
CASSERAWSYNEQFF
>TRBD2|TRBV10-2|NA|TRBJ2-2
TGCGCCAGCAGACCCAGCGGGGCTACCGGGGAGCTGTTTTTT
CASRPSGATGELFF
>TRBD1|TRBV7-2|NA|TRBJ1-2
TGTGCCAGCAGCTTAACCCCGGGACAGGGAAACTATGGCTACACCTTC
CASSLTPGQGNYGYTF
>NA|TRBV6-6|NA|TRBJ2-3
TGTGCCAGCAGTTACTCGTCGGGCGTTAGCACAGATACGCAGTATTTT
CASSYSSGVSTDTQYF
>NA|TRBV30|NA|TRBJ2-7
TGTGCCTGGAGTGTAGAGACAGGCCCCTACGAGCAGTACTTC
CAWSVETGPYEQYF
>NA|TRBV7-9|NA|TRBJ2-2
TGTGCCAGCAGCTTATTGAGGGACACCGGGGAGCTGTTTTTT
CASSLLRDTGELFF
>NA|TRBV5-5|NA|TRBJ2-3
TGTGCCACCGGCGGGGGCACAGATACGCAGTATTTT
CATGGGTDTQYF
>NA|TRBV21-1|NA|TRBJ1-2
TGTGCCAGCAGGTACAGGAGGAGGGGGGGTCGACGCTACACCTTC
CASRYRRRGGRRYTF
>NA|TRBV30|NA|TRBJ2-7
TGTGCCTGGAGTGTACTGCCCCAGCTGACGGGTGAGCAGTACTTC
CAWSVLPQLTGEQYF
>TRBD1|TRBV7-2|NA|TRBJ2-7
TGTGCCAGCAGTGCCGCGGGACAGGGAACCTACGAGCAGTACTTC
CASSAAGQGTYEQYF
>NA|TRBV15|NA|TRBJ1-1
TGTGCCACCAGGGGCGGGGTATGGACTGAAGCTTTCTTT
CATRGGVWTEAFF
>NA|TRBV10-2|NA|TRBJ1-6
TGCGCCAGCAGTGATGTAGAGCATAATTCACCCCTCCACTTT
CASSDVEHNSPLHF